The T cell receptor beta chain under discussion was sequenced for a study of blood T cell repertoires in COVID-19. Trimming took 6 bases from V and 1 from J, leaving 9 bases between them. This CDR3 comprises 13 residues. The germline V gene encodes CDR1 LGHDT and CDR2 YNNKEL (reference sequence). This clone was counted a few times. Authors' processing steps: Amplifying reference gene primers gave estimates of nucleated cell counts. Generated by immunoSEQ multiplex PCR, the TCRdb table keeps only in-frame clones and is missing some. For V, J and clone size, that table is used; D and trimming come from the DNA. Of about 140,000 clones listed, 65% to 90% are singletons.

The sample taken for sequencing was peripheral blood. This receptor was identified in a man aged 45 to 65 with acute or convalescent COVID-19. This chain uses TRBV3-1 (or the pseudogene TRBV3-2) with TRBJ1-1; D call uncertain. The CDR3 sequence: CASSPRQNTEAFF. For the CDR3, the DNA is TGTGCCAGCAGTCCGAGACAGAACACTGAAGCTTTCTTT.